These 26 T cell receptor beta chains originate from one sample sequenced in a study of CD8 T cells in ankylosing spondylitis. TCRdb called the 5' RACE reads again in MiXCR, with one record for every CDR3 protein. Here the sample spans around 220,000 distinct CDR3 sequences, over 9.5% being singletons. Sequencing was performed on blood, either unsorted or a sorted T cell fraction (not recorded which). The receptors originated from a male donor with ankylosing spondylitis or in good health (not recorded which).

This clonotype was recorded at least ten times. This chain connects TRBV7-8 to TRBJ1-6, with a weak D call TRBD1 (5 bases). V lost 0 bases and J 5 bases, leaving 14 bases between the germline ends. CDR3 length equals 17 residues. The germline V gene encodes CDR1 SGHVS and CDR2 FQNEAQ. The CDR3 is CASSLAPGDSDNSPLHF. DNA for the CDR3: TGTGCCAGCAGCTTAGCGCCGGGGGATAGCGATAATTCACCCCTCCACTTT.

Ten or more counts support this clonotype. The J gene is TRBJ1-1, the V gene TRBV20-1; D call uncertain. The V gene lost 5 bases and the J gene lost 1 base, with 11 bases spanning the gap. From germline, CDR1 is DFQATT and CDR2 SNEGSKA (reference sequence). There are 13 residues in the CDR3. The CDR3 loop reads CSAPKTPNTEAFF. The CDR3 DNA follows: TGCAGTGCTCCTAAGACCCCGAACACTGAAGCTTTCTTT.

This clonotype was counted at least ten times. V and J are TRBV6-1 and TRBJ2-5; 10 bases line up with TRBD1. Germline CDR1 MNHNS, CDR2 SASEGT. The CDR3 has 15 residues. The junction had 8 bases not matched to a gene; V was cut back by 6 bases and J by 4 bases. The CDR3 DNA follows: TGTGCCAGCAGAGCCCGGGACAGGGGACGAGAGACCCAGTACTTC. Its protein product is CASRARDRGRETQYF.

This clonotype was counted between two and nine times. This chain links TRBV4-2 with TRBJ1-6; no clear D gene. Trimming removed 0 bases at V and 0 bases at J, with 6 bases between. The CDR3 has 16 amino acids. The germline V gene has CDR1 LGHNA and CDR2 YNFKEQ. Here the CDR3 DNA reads TGTGCCAGCAGCCAAGATACGAGCTCCTATAATTCACCCCTCCACTTT. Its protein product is CASSQDTSSYNSPLHF.

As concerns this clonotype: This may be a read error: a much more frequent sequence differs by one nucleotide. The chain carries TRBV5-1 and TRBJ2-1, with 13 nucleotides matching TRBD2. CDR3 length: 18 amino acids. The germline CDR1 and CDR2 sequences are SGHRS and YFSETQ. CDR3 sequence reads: CASSPGLAGSRSYNEQLF. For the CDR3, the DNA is TGCGCCAGCAGCCCGGGACTAGCGGGGTCACGCTCCTACAATGAGCAGTTGTTC.

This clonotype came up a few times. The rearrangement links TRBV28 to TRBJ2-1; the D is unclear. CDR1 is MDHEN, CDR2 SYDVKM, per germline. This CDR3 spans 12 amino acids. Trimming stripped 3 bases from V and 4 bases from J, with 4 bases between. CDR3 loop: CASSFRYNEQFF. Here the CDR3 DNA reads TGTGCCAGCAGTTTTAGATACAATGAGCAGTTCTTC.

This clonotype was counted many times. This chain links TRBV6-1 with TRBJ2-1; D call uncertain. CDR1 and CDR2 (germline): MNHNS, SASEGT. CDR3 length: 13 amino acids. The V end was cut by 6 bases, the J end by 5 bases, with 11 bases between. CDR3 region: CASRLDDHNEQFF. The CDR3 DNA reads TGTGCCAGCAGACTGGACGACCACAATGAGCAGTTCTTC.

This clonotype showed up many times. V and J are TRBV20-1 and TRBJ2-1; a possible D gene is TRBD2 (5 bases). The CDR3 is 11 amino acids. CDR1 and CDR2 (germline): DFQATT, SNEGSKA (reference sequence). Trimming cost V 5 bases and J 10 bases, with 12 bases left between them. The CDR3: CSARRTGEQFF. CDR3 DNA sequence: TGCAGTGCTCGCCGGACTGGGGAGCAGTTCTTC.

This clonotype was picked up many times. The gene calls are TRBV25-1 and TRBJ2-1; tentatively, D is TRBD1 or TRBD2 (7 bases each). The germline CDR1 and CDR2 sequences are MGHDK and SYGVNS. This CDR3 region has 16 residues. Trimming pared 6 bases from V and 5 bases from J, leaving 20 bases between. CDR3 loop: CASSQGGRGLHNEQFF. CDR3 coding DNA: TGTGCCAGCAGCCAGGGGGGGCGGGGGCTCCACAATGAGCAGTTCTTC. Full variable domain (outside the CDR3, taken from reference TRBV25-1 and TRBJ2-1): EADIYQTPRYLVIGTGKKITLECSQTMGHDKMYWYQQDPGMELHLIHYSYGVNSTEKGDLSSESTVSRIRTEHFPLTLESARPSHTSQYLCASSQGGRGLHNEQFFGPGTRLTVL.

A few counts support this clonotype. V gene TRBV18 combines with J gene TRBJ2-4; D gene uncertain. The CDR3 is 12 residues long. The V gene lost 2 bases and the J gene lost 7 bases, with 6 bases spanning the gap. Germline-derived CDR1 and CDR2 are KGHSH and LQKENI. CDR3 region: CASSPKTNIQYF. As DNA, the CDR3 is TGTGCCAGCTCACCAAAAACGAACATTCAGTACTTC.

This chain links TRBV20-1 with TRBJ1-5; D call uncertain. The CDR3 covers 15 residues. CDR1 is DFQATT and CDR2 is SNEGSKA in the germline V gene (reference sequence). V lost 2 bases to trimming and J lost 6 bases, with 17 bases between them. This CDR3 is CSARLPGPLSQPQHF. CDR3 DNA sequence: TGCAGTGCTAGACTACCCGGCCCTCTTTCTCAGCCCCAGCATTTT.

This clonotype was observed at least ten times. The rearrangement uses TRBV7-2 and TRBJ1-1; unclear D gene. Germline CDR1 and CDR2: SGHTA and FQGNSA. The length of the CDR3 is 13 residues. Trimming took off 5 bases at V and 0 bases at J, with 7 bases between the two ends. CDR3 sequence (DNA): TGTGCCAGCAGCACGGAGCTGAACACTGAAGCTTTCTTT. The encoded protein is CASSTELNTEAFF.

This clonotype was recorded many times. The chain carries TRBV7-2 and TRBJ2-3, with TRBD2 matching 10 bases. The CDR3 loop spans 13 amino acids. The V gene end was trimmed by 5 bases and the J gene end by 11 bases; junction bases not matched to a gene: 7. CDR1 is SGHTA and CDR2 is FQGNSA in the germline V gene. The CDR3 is CASSSIAGGRQYF. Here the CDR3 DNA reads TGTGCCAGCAGCAGCATAGCGGGGGGACGGCAGTATTTT.

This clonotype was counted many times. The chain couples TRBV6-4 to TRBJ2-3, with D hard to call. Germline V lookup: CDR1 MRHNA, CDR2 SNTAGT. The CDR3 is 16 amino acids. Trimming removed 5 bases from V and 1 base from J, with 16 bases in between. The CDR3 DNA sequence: TGTGCCAGCAGTCGTTTAGGCCGGCTAGGCACAGATACGCAGTATTTT. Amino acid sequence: CASSRLGRLGTDTQYF.

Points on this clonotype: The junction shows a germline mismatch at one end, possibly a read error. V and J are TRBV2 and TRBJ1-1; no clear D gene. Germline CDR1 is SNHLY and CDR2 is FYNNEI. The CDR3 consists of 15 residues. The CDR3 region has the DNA TGTGCCAGCAGTGAAAGCCGAGGCCTCAACACTGAAGCTTTCTTC. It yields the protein CASSESRGLNTEAFF. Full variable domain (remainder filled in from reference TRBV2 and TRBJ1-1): EPEVTQTPSHQVTQMGQEVILRCVPISNHLYFYWYRQILGQKVEFLVSFYNNEISEKSEIFDDQFSVERPDGSNFTLKIRSTKLEDSAMYFCASSESRGLNTEAFFGQGTRLTVV.

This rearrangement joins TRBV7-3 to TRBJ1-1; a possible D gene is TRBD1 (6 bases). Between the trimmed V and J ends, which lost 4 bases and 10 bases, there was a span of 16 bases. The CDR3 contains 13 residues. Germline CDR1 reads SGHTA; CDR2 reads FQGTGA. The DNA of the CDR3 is TGTGCCAGCAGCTCCCAAGGTGGAGGGGGAGCTTTCTTT. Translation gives CASSSQGGGGAFF.

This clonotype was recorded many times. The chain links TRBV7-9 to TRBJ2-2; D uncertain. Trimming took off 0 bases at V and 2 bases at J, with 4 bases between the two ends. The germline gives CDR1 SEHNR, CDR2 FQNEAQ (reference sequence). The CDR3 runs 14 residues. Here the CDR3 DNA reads TGTGCCAGCAGCTTAGCGGAAAACACCGGGGAGCTGTTTTTT. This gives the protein CASSLAENTGELFF.

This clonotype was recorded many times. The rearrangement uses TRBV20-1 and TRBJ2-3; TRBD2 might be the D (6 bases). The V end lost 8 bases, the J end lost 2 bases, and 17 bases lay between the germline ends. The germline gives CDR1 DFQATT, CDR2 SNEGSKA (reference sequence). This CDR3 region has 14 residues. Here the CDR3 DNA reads TGCAGTTCGACGGTCGGGGGAGCCACAGATACGCAGTATTTT. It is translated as CSSTVGGATDTQYF.

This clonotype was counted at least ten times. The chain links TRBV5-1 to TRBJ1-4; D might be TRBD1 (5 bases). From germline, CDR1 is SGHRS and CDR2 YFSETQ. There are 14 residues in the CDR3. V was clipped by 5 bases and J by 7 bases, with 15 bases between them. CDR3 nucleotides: TGCGCCAGCAGGCCGGACTCAGGGATTGAAAAACTGTTTTTT. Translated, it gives CASRPDSGIEKLFF. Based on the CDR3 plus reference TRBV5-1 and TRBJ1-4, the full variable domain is KAGVTQTPRYLIKTRGQQVTLSCSPISGHRSVSWYQQTPGQGLQFLFEYFSETQRNKGNFPGRFSGRQFSNSRSEMNVSTLELGDSALYLCASRPDSGIEKLFFGSGTQLSVL.

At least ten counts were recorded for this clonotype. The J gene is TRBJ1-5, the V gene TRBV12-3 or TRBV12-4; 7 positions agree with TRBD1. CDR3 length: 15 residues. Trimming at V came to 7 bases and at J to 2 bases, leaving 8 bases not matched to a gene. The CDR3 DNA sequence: TGTGCCAGCACCAAAACAGGGGCCGGCAATCAGCCCCAGCATTTT. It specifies CASTKTGAGNQPQHF.

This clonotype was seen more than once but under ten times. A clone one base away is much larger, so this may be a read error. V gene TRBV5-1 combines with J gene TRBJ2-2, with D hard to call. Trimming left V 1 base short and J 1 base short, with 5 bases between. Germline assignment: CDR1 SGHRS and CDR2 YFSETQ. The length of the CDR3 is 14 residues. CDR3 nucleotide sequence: TGCGCCAGCAGCTTGTTGCAGAACACCGGGGAGCTGTTTTTT. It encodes CASSLLQNTGELFF.

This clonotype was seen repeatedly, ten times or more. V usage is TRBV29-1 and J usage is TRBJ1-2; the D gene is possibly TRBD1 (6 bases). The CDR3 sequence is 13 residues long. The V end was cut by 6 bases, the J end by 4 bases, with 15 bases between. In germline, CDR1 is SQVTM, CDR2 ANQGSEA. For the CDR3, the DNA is TGCAGCGTGGACCGACAGGTGGGCTATGGCTACACCTTC. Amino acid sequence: CSVDRQVGYGYTF.

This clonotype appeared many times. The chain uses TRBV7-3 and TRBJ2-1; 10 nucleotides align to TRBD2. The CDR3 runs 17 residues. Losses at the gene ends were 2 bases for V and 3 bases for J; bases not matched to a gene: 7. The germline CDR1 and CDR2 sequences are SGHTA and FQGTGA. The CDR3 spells CASSLGPPSGGYNEQFF. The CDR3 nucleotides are TGTGCCAGCAGCTTAGGGCCTCCTAGCGGGGGCTACAATGAGCAGTTCTTC.

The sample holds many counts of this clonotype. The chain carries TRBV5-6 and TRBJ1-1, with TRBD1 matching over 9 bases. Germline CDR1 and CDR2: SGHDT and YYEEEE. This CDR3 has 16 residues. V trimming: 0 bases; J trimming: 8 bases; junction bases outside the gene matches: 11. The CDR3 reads CASSLAMKGQGTEAFF. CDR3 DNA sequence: TGTGCCAGCAGCTTGGCCATGAAGGGACAGGGAACGGAAGCTTTCTTT. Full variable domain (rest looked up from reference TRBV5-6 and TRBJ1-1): DAGVTQSPTHLIKTRGQQVTLRCSPKSGHDTVSWYQQALGQGPQFIFQYYEEEERQRGNFPDRFSGHQFPNYSSELNVNALLLGDSALYLCASSLAMKGQGTEAFFGQGTRLTVV.

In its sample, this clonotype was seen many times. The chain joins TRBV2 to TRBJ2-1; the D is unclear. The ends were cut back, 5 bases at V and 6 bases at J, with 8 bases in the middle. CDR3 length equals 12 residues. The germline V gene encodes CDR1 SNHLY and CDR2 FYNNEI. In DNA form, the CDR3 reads TGTGCCAGCAGTTCCGGCTCCAATGAGCAGTTCTTC. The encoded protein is CASSSGSNEQFF.

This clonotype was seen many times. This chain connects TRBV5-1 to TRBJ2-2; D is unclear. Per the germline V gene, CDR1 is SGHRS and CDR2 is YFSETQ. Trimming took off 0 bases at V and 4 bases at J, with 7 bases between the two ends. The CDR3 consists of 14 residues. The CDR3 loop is CASSLGLGTGELFF. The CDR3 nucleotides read TGCGCCAGCAGCTTGGGATTGGGCACCGGGGAGCTGTTTTTT.